Below are 7 T cell receptor beta chains sequenced from a single sample in a study of blood T cells in healthy people across ages. Next came a second PCR, run for about 6 to 12 cycles, which used a sample-barcoded 5' primer along with a J-beta primer mix. One entry per CDR3 protein, called by TCRdb with MiXCR from the 5' RACE reads. The repertoire consists of more than 800,000 distinct CDR3 sequences, with 29% occurring once and the leading ten covering 15% to 20%. The sequencing input was blood. The receptors stem from a woman aged 80 or over in good health.

This clonotype has a count of ten or more. This rearrangement joins TRBV11-2 to TRBJ2-4; D gene ambiguous. Germline V gives CDR1 SGHAT, CDR2 FQNNGV. The CDR3 contains 14 residues. V lost 5 bases and J 6 bases, leaving 14 bases between the germline ends. CDR3 sequence reads: CASSLGVFGNIQYF. CDR3 bases: TGTGCCAGCAGCCTTGGGGTTTTCGGAAACATTCAGTACTTC.

This clonotype was seen a few times. The rearrangement joins TRBV30 to TRBJ2-3; D uncertain. Germline-derived CDR1 and CDR2 are GTSNPN and SVGIG (reference sequence). This CDR3 has 13 amino acids. The germline V and J ends were trimmed by 2 bases and 0 bases, with 6 bases remaining between them. Here the CDR3 reads CAWSPASTDTQYF. CDR3 nucleotides: TGTGCCTGGAGTCCGGCCAGCACAGATACGCAGTATTTT. Supplemented by reference TRBV30 and TRBJ2-3, the full variable domain reads SQTIHQWPATLVQPVGSPLSLECTVEGTSNPNLYWYRQAAGRGLQLLFYSVGIGQISSEVPQNLSASRPQDRQFILSSKKLLLSDSGFYLCAWSPASTDTQYFGPGTRLTVL.

The sample holds one count of this clonotype. This may come from a read error, since a much larger clone is one base off. The gene calls are TRBV20-1 and TRBJ1-5; TRBD1 is a possible D gene (6 bases). Looked up from germline, CDR1 is DFQATT and CDR2 is SNEGSKA (reference sequence). The CDR3 sequence is 13 residues long. CDR3 protein: CSVIGQTNRPQHF. The CDR3 coding sequence is TGCAGTGTTATCGGACAGACCAATCGGCCCCAGCATTTT.

This clonotype was seen many times. The gene calls are TRBV6-2 or TRBV6-3 and TRBJ2-1; 7 bases line up with TRBD2. The CDR3 is made up of 14 amino acids. Germline lookup yields CDR1 MNHEY and CDR2 SVGEGT. Trimming cost V 4 bases and J 2 bases; bases outside gene matches: 2. DNA of the CDR3: TGTGCCAGCAGTTTGCGGGGGACCTACAATGAGCAGTTCTTC. The encoded protein is CASSLRGTYNEQFF.

This clonotype turned up a few times. A much larger clone lies a single base off, so this may be a read error. The chain uses TRBV6-6 and TRBJ2-7, with D possibly TRBD2 on 7 matching bases. The length of the CDR3 is 13 residues. Trimming removed 10 bases at V and 7 bases at J, with 20 bases between. Per the germline V gene, CDR1 is MNHNY and CDR2 is SVGAGI (reference sequence). CDR3 sequence reads: CATGRGLSNEQYF. As DNA, the CDR3 is TGTGCCACGGGGCGGGGGCTATCCAATGAGCAGTACTTC.

In its sample, this clonotype was seen many times. The chain employs TRBV6-5 and TRBJ1-6; D uncertain. V gave up 2 bases and J gave up 2 bases, with 13 bases separating them. Germline V gene lookup returns CDR1 MNHEY and CDR2 SVGAGI. This CDR3 region has 17 residues. CDR3 nucleotides: TGTGCCAGCAGTTACGGCGGGCAGGCCCCCTATAATTCACCCCTCCACTTT. Translating it yields CASSYGGQAPYNSPLHF.

The V and J genes are TRBV12-5 and TRBJ2-2, with D unclear. The CDR3 loop spans 15 amino acids. V lost 1 base and J lost 2, with 8 bases in between. Germline V gene sequence: CDR1 LGHNT, CDR2 FRNRAP. The CDR3 DNA is TGTGCTAGTGGTTTGGGGCAGGCAAACACCGGGGAGCTGTTTTTT. This sequence encodes CASGLGQANTGELFF.